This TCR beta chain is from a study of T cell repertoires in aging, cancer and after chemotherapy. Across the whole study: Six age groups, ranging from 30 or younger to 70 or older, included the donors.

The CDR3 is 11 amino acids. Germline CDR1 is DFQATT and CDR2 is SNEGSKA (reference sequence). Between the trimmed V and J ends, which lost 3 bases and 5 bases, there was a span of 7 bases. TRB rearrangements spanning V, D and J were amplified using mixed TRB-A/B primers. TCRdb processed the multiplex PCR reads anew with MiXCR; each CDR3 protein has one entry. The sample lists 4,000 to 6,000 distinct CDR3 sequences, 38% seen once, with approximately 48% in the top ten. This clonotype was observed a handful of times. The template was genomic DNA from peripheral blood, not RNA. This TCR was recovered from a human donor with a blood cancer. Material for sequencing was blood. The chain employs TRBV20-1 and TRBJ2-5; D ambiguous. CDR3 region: CSASLLETQYF. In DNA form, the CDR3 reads TGCAGTGCTAGTCTTCTGGAGACCCAGTACTTC.